This T cell receptor (beta chain) was sequenced during a study of T cells in narcolepsy. Study overall: Patients with NT1 or NT2 and healthy control donors were enrolled. Whole-study results and caveats: Blood of same and different patients, but not healthy controls, reportedly held recurring autoreactive clonotypes.

Points on this clone: Its antigen remains unknown.

TCRdb's table, derived via immunoSEQ multiplex PCR, lists solely in-frame clones and lacks some. The sample records about 35,000 clones, around 87% being singletons. This CDR3 is 18 amino acids long. Trimming removed 2 bases at V and 1 base at J, with 15 bases between. In germline, CDR1 is MDHEN, CDR2 SYDVKM. Source material: CD45RA- memory CD4+ T cells from PBMCs. The sequence came from a human donor with narcolepsy. The rearrangement uses TRBV28 and TRBJ1-6, with D perhaps TRBD1 (6 bases). CDR3 loop: CASSLPQGTRSYNSPLHF. CDR3 bases: TGTGCCAGCAGTTTACCCCAGGGGACAAGGTCCTATAATTCACCCCTCCACTTT.